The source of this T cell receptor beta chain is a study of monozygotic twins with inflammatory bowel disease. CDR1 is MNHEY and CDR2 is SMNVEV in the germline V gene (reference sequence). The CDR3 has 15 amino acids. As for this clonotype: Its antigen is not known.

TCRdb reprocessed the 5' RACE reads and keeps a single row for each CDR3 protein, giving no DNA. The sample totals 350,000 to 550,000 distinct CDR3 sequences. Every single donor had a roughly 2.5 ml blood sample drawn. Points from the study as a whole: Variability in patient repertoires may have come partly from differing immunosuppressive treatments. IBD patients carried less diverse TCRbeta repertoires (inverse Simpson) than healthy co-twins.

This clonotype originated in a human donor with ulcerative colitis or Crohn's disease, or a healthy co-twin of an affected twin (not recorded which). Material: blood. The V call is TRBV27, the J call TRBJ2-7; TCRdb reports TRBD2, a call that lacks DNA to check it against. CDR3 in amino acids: CASSLRGTHSYEQYF.